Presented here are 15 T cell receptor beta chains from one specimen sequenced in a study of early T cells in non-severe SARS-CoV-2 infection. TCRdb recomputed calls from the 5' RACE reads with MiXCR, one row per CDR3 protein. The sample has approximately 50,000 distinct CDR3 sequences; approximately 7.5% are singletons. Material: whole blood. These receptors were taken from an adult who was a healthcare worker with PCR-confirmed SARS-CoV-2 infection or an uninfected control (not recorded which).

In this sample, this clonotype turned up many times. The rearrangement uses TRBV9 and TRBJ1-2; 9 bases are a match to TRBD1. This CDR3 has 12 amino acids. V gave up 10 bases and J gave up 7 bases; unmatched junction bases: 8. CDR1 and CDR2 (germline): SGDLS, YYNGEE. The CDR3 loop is CASQTGGLGYTF. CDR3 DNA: TGTGCCTCACAGACAGGGGGACTTGGCTACACCTTC.

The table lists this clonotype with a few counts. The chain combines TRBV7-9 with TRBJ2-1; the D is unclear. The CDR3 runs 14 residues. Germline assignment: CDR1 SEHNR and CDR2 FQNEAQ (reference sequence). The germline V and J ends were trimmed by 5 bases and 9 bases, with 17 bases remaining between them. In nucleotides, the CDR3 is TGTGCCAGCAGCATAAGAACCAGTTCTGGTGAGCAGTTCTTC. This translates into CASSIRTSSGEQFF.

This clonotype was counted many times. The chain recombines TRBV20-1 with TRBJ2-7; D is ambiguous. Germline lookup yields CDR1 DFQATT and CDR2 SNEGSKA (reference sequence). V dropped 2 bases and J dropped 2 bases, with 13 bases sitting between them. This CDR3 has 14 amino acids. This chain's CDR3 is CSARPWNQPYEQYF. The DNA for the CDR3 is TGCAGTGCTAGACCGTGGAACCAACCCTACGAGCAGTACTTC.

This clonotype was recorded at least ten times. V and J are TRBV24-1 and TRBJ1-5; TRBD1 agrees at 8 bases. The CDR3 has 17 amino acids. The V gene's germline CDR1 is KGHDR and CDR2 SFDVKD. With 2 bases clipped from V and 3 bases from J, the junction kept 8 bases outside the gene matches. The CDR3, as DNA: TGTGCCACCAGTGATTCCATGGGACAGGATAACAATCAGCCCCAGCATTTT. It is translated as CATSDSMGQDNNQPQHF.

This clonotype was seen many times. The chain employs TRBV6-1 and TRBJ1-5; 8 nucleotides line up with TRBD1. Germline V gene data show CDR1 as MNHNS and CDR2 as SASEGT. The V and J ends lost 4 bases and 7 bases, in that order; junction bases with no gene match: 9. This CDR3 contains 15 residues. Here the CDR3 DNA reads TGTGCCAGCAGTGTCCAGGGGGCGAATATCCAGCCCCAGCATTTT. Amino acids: CASSVQGANIQPQHF.

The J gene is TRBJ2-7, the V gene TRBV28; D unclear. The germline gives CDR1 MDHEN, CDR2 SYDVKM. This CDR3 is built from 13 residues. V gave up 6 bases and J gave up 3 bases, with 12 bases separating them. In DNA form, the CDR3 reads TGTGCCAGCAGGGAACGCAGGTACTACGAGCAGTACTTC. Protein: CASRERRYYEQYF.

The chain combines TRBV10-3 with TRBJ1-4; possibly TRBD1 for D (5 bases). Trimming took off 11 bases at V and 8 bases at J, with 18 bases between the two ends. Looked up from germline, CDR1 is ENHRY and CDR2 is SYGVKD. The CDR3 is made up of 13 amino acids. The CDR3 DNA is TGTGCCTCCACCGGGGGGGTCGGAGAAAAACTGTTTTTT. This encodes CASTGGVGEKLFF.

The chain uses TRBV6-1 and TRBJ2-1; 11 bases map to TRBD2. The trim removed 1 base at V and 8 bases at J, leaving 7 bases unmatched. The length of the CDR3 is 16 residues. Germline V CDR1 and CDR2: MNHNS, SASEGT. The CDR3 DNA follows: TGTGCCAGCAGTGAAGATCTAGCGGGGGGAAAGGATGAGCAGTTCTTC. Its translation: CASSEDLAGGKDEQFF.

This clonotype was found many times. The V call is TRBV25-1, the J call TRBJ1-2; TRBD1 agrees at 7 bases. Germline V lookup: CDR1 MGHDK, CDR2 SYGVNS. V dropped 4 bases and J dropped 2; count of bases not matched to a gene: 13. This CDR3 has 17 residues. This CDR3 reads CASSGLGATGLNYGYTF. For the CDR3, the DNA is TGTGCCAGCAGTGGACTGGGGGCGACAGGGCTAAACTATGGCTACACCTTC.

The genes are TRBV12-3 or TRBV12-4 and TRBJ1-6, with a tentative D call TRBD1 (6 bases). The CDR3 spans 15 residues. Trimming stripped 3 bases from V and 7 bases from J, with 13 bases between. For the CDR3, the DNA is TGTGCCAGCAGTTTGTCAGGGGCCCCGAATTCACCCCTCCACTTT. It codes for CASSLSGAPNSPLHF.

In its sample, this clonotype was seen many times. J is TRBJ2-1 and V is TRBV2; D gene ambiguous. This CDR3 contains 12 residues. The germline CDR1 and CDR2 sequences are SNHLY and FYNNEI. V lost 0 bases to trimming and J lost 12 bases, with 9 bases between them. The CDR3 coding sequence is TGTGCCAGCAGTGAAGCGCATTTAGGGCAGTTCTTC. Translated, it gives CASSEAHLGQFF.

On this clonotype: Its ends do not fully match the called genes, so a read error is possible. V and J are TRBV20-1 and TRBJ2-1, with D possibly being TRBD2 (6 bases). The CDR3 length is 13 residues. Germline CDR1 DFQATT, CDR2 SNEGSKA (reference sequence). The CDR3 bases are TGCAGTGCCGAACGGGACTCCAACAATGAGCAGTTCTTC. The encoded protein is CSAERDSNNEQFF.

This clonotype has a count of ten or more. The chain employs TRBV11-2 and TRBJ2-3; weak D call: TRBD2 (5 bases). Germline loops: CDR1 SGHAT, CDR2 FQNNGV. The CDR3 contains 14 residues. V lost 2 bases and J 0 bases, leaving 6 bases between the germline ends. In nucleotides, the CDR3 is TGTGCCAGCAGCTTAAGGACTAGCACAGATACGCAGTATTTT. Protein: CASSLRTSTDTQYF.

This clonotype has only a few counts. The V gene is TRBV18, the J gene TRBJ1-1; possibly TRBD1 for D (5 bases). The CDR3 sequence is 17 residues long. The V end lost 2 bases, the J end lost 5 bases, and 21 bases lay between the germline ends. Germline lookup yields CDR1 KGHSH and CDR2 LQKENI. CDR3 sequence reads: CASSPKNPGIGDTEAFF. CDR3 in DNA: TGTGCCAGCTCACCAAAGAACCCCGGCATAGGGGATACTGAAGCTTTCTTT.

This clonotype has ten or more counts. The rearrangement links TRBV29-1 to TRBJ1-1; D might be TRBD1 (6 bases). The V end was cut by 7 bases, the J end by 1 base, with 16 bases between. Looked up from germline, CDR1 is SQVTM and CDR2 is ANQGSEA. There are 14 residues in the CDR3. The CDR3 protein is CSGDTGLGNTEAFF. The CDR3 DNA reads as TGCAGCGGGGACACAGGGTTGGGGAACACTGAAGCTTTCTTT.